The rows below give T cell receptor beta chains drawn from one sample of a study of T cell repertoires in cytomegalovirus infection. TCRdb independently ran MiXCR on the reads; one entry per CDR3 protein. Altogether approximately 200,000 distinct CDR3 sequences are present, over 20% being singletons, with the ten largest covering about 20%. Sequencing used CD8+ T cells from PBMCs. All receptors derive from a human donor in good health (CMV status not recorded). Some clones in this sample may be carry-over from other donors' samples. The CDR3 runs from the conserved cysteine through the conserved F or W. Expanded clones are given a class, and other clones once, few, many or no size at all.

clone_size j_call v_call cdr3_aa
. TRBJ1-1 TRBV7-9 CASSFWGQNTEAFF
many TRBJ1-5 TRBV7-6 CASSADGAWGNQPQHF
many TRBJ2-1 TRBV29-1 CSVDGVDRDLNEQFF
. TRBJ1-1 TRBV13 CASSLGLGGETEAFF
. TRBJ1-2 TRBV20-1 CSASPVGEYGYTF
few TRBJ2-1 TRBV12-3/TRBV12-4 CASSSDPNEQFF
few TRBJ2-7 TRBV25-1 CASSVGGNGEQYF
. TRBJ2-1 TRBV12-3/TRBV12-4 CASSLLGVYNEQFF
few TRBJ2-2 TRBV19 CASSRQGNALFF
. TRBJ2-1 TRBV6-2/TRBV6-3 CASSYSMLAFNEQFF
few TRBJ2-3 TRBV19 CASSMGLAVADTQYF
. TRBJ1-1 TRBV4-1 CASSRRTGEGLKVVNTEAFF
. TRBJ2-7 TRBV28 CASSLTSGYSYEQYF
few TRBJ2-5 TRBV20-1 CSAHVGLAYQETQYF
. TRBJ1-2 TRBV27 CASSFLSDYGYTF
. TRBJ1-2 TRBV25-1 CASSTTAFYGYTF
many TRBJ2-7 TRBV12-3/TRBV12-4 CASSRPSGYEQYF
many TRBJ2-1 TRBV7-9 CASSLLVLFSYNEQFF